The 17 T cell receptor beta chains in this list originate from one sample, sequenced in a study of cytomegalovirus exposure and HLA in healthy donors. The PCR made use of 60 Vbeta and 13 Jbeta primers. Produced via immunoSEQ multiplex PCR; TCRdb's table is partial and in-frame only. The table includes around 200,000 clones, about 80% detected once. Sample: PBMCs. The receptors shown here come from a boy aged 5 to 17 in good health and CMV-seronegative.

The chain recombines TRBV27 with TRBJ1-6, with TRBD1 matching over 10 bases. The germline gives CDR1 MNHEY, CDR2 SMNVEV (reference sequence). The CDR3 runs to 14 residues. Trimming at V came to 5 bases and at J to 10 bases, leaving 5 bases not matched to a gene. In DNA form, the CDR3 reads TGTGCCAGCAGTCCTGGACAGGGGGAGTCACCCCTCCACTTT. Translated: CASSPGQGESPLHF.

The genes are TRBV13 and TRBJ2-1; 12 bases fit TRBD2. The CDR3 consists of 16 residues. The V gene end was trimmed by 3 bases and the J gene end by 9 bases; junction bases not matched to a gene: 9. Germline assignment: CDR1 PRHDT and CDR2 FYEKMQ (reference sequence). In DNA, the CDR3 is TGTGCCAGCAGCTTCCCGACTAGCGGGAGATCCCGTGAGCAGTTCTTC. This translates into CASSFPTSGRSREQFF.

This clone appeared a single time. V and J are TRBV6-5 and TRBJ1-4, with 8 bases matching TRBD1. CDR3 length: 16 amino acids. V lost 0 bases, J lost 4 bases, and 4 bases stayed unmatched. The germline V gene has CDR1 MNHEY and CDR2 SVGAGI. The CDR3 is CASSYSQGDGNEKLFF. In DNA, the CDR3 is TGTGCCAGCAGTTACTCACAGGGGGACGGTAATGAAAAACTGTTTTTT.

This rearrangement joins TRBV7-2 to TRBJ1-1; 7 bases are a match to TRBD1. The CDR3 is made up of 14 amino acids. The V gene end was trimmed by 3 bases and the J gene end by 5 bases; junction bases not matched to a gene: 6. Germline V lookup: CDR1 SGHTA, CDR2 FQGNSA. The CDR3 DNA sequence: TGTGCCAGCAGCTTCCTAGGGGGCCGAACTGAAGCTTTCTTT. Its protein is CASSFLGGRTEAFF.

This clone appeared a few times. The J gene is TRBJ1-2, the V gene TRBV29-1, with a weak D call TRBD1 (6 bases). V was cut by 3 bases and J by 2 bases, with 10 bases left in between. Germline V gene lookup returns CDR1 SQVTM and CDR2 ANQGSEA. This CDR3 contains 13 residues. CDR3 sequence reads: CSVEDGQNYGYTF. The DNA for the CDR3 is TGCAGCGTTGAGGACGGACAGAACTATGGCTACACCTTC.

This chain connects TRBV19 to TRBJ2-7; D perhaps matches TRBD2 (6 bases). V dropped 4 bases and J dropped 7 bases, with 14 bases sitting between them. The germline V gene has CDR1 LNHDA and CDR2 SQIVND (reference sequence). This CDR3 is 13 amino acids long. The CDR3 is CASSTGLRGEQYF. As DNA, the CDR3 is TGTGCCAGTAGTACGGGACTCCGGGGGGAGCAGTACTTC. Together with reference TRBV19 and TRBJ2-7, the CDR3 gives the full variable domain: DGGITQSPKYLFRKEGQNVTLSCEQNLNHDAMYWYRQDPGQGLRLIYYSQIVNDFQKGDIAEGYSVSREKKESFPLTVTSAQKNPTAFYLCASSTGLRGEQYFGPGTRLTVT.

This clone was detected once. This CDR3 reads CASSYRDSSAFF. In DNA, the CDR3 is TGTGCCAGCAGTTATAGAGACAGTAGCGCTTTCTTT. The rearrangement uses TRBV6-6 and TRBJ1-1; tentatively, D is TRBD1 (5 bases). Trimming cost V 3 bases and J 11 bases, with 13 bases left between them. This CDR3 is 12 amino acids long. Germline V gene data show CDR1 as MNHNY and CDR2 as SVGAGI (reference sequence).

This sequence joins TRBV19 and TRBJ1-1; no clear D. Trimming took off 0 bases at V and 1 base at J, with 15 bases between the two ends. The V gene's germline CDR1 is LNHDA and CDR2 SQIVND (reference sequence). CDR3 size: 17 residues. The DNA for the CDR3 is TGTGCCAGTAGTATAGATCGGGAAGGGAACCCGAACACTGAAGCTTTCTTT. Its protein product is CASSIDREGNPNTEAFF. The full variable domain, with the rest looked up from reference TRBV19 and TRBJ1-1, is DGGITQSPKYLFRKEGQNVTLSCEQNLNHDAMYWYRQDPGQGLRLIYYSQIVNDFQKGDIAEGYSVSREKKESFPLTVTSAQKNPTAFYLCASSIDREGNPNTEAFFGQGTRLTVV.

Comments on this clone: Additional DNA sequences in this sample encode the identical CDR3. Here the CDR3 DNA reads TGTGCCAGTAGTAATAGGAGGGACCAGCCCCAGCATTTT. It codes for CASSNRRDQPQHF. J is TRBJ1-5 and V is TRBV19; a weak D match, TRBD1 (5 bases). V gave up 4 bases and J gave up 7 bases, with 11 bases separating them. The CDR3 runs to 13 residues. From germline, CDR1 is LNHDA and CDR2 SQIVND (reference sequence).

DNA of the CDR3: TGTGCCATCAGTGGGGGAGTTCCTCCGTACACAGATACGCAGTATTTT. Encoded protein: CAISGGVPPYTDTQYF. The rearrangement joins TRBV10-3 to TRBJ2-3; the D gene is possibly TRBD2 (5 bases). Germline V lookup: CDR1 ENHRY, CDR2 SYGVKD. V gave up 4 bases and J gave up 2 bases, with 16 bases separating them. The CDR3 sequence is 16 residues long.

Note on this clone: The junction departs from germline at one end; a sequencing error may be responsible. The CDR3 sequence is CSVEGQANYGYTF. The CDR3 DNA reads as TGCAGCGTCGAAGGACAGGCTAACTATGGCTACACCTTC. The chain employs TRBV29-1 and TRBJ1-2; TRBD1 aligns across 7 bases. The CDR3 totals 13 residues. The germline V gene has CDR1 SQVTM and CDR2 ANQGSEA. The variable domain in full, with the rest retrieved from reference TRBV29-1 and TRBJ1-2, is SAVISQKPSRDICQRGTSLTIQCQVDSQVTMMFWYRQQPGQSLTLIATANQGSEATYESGFVIDKFPISRPNLTFSTLTVSNMSPEDSSIYLCSVEGQANYGYTFGSGTRLTVV.

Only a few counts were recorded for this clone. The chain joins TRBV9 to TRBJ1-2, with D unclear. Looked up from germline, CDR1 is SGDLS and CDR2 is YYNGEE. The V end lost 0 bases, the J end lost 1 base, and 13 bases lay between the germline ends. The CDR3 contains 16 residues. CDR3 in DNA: TGTGCCAGCAGCGTAGGATCCGCGGGGTATAACTATGGCTACACCTTC. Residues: CASSVGSAGYNYGYTF.

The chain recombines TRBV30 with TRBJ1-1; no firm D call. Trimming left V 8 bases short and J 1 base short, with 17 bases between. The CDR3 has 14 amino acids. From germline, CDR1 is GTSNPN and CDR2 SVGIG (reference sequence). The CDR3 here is CAHGGRDWNTEAFF. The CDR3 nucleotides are TGTGCCCACGGAGGTAGGGATTGGAACACTGAAGCTTTCTTT.

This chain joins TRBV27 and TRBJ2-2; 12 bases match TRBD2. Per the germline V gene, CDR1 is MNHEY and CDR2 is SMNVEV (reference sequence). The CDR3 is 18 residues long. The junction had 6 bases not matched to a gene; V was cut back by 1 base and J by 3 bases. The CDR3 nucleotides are TGTGCCAGCAGTTTATACCTAGCGGGGGGGCCCGACACCGGGGAGCTGTTTTTT. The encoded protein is CASSLYLAGGPDTGELFF.

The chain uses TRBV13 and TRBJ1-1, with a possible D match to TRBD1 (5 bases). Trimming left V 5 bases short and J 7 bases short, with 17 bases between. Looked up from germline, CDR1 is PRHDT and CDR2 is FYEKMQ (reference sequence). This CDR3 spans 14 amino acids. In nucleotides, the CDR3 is TGTGCCAGCAGCCCCCGGGGGGGGGAGGGTGAAGCTTTCTTT. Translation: CASSPRGGEGEAFF.

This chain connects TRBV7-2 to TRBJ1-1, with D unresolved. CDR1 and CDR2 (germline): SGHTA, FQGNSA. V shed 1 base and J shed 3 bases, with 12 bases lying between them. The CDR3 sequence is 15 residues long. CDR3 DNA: TGTGCCAGCAGCTTAGATACAACAGATGACACTGAAGCTTTCTTT. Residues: CASSLDTTDDTEAFF. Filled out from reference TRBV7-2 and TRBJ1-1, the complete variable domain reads GAGVSQSPSNKVTEKGKDVELRCDPISGHTALYWYRQSLGQGLEFLIYFQGNSAPDKSGLPSDRFSAERTGGSVSTLTIQRTQQEDSAVYLCASSLDTTDDTEAFFGQGTRLTVV.

For the CDR3, the DNA is TGTGCCAGCAGCAGCAGGGGGCCCAATCAGCCCCAGCATTTT. This gives the protein CASSSRGPNQPQHF. The chain has TRBV5-6 and TRBJ1-5, with 8 bases matching TRBD1. There are 14 residues in the CDR3. Trimming at V came to 4 bases and at J to 3 bases, leaving 3 bases not matched to a gene. Per germline, CDR1 SGHDT and CDR2 YYEEEE.